Following are 18 T cell receptor beta chains from one sample sequenced in a study of neurological immune-mediated disorders. Time point denoted: longitudinal time-point 2. One entry per CDR3 protein results from TCRdb running MiXCR on the 5' RACE reads. This sample has about 80,000 distinct CDR3 sequences, with almost 6% found just once. The sample was PBMCs. All receptors come from a woman aged 55-75 years with multiple sclerosis.

This clonotype has only a few counts. This rearrangement joins TRBV7-2 to TRBJ1-2; D possibly corresponds to TRBD1 (5 bases). Germline V lookup: CDR1 SGHTA, CDR2 FQGNSA. The CDR3 is 13 amino acids. The ends were cut back, 1 base at V and 7 bases at J, with 10 bases in the middle. The CDR3 loop reads CASSLGGVPGYTF. The CDR3 coding sequence is TGTGCCAGCAGCTTAGGGGGGGTCCCTGGCTACACCTTC.

This clonotype has a count of ten or more. The V call is TRBV20-1, the J call TRBJ2-2; D may be TRBD2 (7 bases). The CDR3 totals 15 residues. Per germline, CDR1 DFQATT and CDR2 SNEGSKA (reference sequence). CDR3 in amino acids: CARRGGAVESGELFF. The CDR3 nucleotides read TGCGCCCGTAGGGGGGGGGCCGTGGAGAGCGGGGAGCTGTTTTTT.

The CDR3 coding sequence is TGTGCCAGCAGGGGGGACAGGGGGAATTCACCCCTCCACTTT. It is translated as CASRGDRGNSPLHF. The J gene is TRBJ1-6, the V gene TRBV12-3 or TRBV12-4, with 11 bases lining up with TRBD1. Trimming at V came to 6 bases and at J to 7 bases, leaving 2 bases not matched to a gene. The length of the CDR3 is 14 residues.

This clonotype showed up many times. The genes are TRBV20-1 and TRBJ2-2; D is perhaps TRBD2 (6 bases). This CDR3 has 11 residues. V lost 6 bases, J lost 9 bases, and 11 bases lay in between. The germline gives CDR1 DFQATT, CDR2 SNEGSKA (reference sequence). The CDR3 region is CSAPRGRELFF. In nucleotides, the CDR3 is TGCAGTGCCCCCCGGGGGAGGGAGCTGTTTTTT.

This clonotype was counted many times. V usage is TRBV5-1 and J usage is TRBJ1-1, with 11 bases that match TRBD1. Germline V gene lookup returns CDR1 SGHRS and CDR2 YFSETQ. The CDR3 has 15 amino acids. The V gene end was trimmed by 4 bases and the J gene end by 8 bases; junction bases not matched to a gene: 10. CDR3 residues: CASSRSGQGVREAFF. The CDR3 bases are TGCGCCAGCAGCCGGTCGGGACAGGGGGTAAGAGAAGCTTTCTTT.

There are many counts of this clonotype. The chain employs TRBV18 and TRBJ2-1; no firm D call. The CDR3 covers 14 residues. Trimming pared 6 bases from V and 0 bases from J, leaving 9 bases between. The V gene's germline CDR1 is KGHSH and CDR2 LQKENI. As DNA, the CDR3 is TGTGCCAGCTCCCGCTCCCACTCCTACAATGAGCAGTTCTTC. Residues: CASSRSHSYNEQFF.

The J gene is TRBJ1-1, the V gene TRBV27, with 7 bases matching TRBD1. Trimming took 5 bases from V and 3 from J; bases not matched to a gene: 6. In germline, CDR1 is MNHEY, CDR2 SMNVEV (reference sequence). This CDR3 contains 14 residues. CDR3 sequence (DNA): TGTGCCAGCAGTACCCGGGACAGTTACACTGAAGCTTTCTTT. This translates into CASSTRDSYTEAFF.

This clonotype was seen repeatedly, ten times or more. The J gene is TRBJ1-6, the V gene TRBV5-1; 7 bases align to TRBD1. This CDR3 comprises 15 residues. The junction had 7 bases not matched to a gene; V was cut back by 3 bases and J by 7 bases. Looked up from germline, CDR1 is SGHRS and CDR2 is YFSETQ. DNA for the CDR3: TGCGCCAGCAGCTCCCCCGGGACAGAGAATTCACCCCTCCACTTT. This translates into CASSSPGTENSPLHF.

Ten or more counts support this clonotype. V gene TRBV3-1 combines with J gene TRBJ1-5; perhaps TRBD1 as D (5 bases). CDR3 length equals 14 residues. The V end was cut by 3 bases, the J end by 3 bases, with 9 bases between. The germline CDR1 and CDR2 sequences are LGHDT and YNNKEL (reference sequence). CDR3 in amino acids: CASSQRQYNQPQHF. The DNA of the CDR3 is TGTGCCAGCAGCCAGAGACAGTACAATCAGCCCCAGCATTTT.

The rearrangement joins TRBV5-6 to TRBJ2-5; TRBD2 matches at 7 bases. V gave up 1 base and J gave up 9 bases; unmatched junction bases: 9. CDR1 and CDR2 from the germline V gene are SGHDT and YYEEEE. The CDR3 has 14 amino acids. The CDR3 region has the DNA TGTGCCAGCAGCTTGCCTAGCGGAGAAAGGGCCCAGTACTTC. This gives the protein CASSLPSGERAQYF.

Many counts were recorded for this clonotype. CDR3 residues: CSARGDKIHSTNEKLFF. CDR3 DNA: TGCAGTGCTAGAGGGGACAAGATACATTCAACTAATGAAAAACTGTTTTTT. The chain uses TRBV20-1 and TRBJ1-4; the D gene is possibly TRBD1 (6 bases). Germline V gene data show CDR1 as DFQATT and CDR2 as SNEGSKA (reference sequence). Trimming pared 1 base from V and 0 bases from J, leaving 15 bases between. The CDR3 totals 17 residues.

This clonotype was observed at least ten times. J is TRBJ2-3 and V is TRBV28; 9 positions agree with TRBD2. This CDR3 has 16 residues. The germline CDR1 and CDR2 sequences are MDHEN and SYDVKM. With V trimmed by 5 bases and J by 5 bases, 11 bases remained unmatched. CDR3: CASSRPSAGGRDTQYF. CDR3 DNA: TGTGCCAGCAGTCGACCCAGTGCGGGGGGGCGAGATACGCAGTATTTT.

Ten or more counts support this clonotype. The chain has TRBV5-1 and TRBJ2-2, with 8 bases that match TRBD1. The V gene end was trimmed by 2 bases and the J gene end by 4 bases; junction bases not matched to a gene: 4. The CDR3 consists of 15 residues. The germline V gene encodes CDR1 SGHRS and CDR2 YFSETQ. The CDR3 coding sequence is TGCGCCAGCAGCTTCGACAGGGGTCGCACCGGGGAGCTGTTTTTT. Translating it yields CASSFDRGRTGELFF.

This clonotype was counted at least ten times. The gene calls are TRBV7-9 and TRBJ1-6; D not resolved. The germline V gene has CDR1 SEHNR and CDR2 FQNEAQ (reference sequence). The ends were cut back, 3 bases at V and 8 bases at J, with 14 bases in the middle. The CDR3 totals 15 residues. Here the CDR3 reads CASSFKQPRDSPLHF. CDR3 nucleotide sequence: TGTGCCAGCAGCTTTAAACAGCCGAGGGATTCACCCCTCCACTTT.

Concerning this clonotype itself: A much larger clone lies a single base off, so this may be a read error. This chain joins TRBV7-6 and TRBJ2-1; D assignment may be TRBD1 or TRBD2 (5 bases each). In germline, CDR1 is SGHVS, CDR2 FNYEAQ. The CDR3 runs to 16 residues. The CDR3 coding sequence is TGTGTCAGCAGCGGACAAACACGGGGCTCGGGTAATGAGCAGTTCTTC. Translated: CVSSGQTRGSGNEQFF.

This clonotype was counted at least ten times. The chain has TRBV12-3 or TRBV12-4 and TRBJ1-2; D not resolved. The CDR3 extends over 15 amino acids. Between the trimmed V and J ends, which lost 1 base and 6 bases, there was a span of 15 bases. CDR3: CASSLGPRLTDGYTF. In nucleotides, the CDR3 is TGTGCCAGCAGTTTAGGTCCGAGACTGACGGATGGCTACACCTTC.

This clonotype was seen repeatedly, ten times or more. The V call is TRBV5-1, the J call TRBJ2-2; TRBD2 matches at 8 bases. Germline loops: CDR1 SGHRS, CDR2 YFSETQ. Unmatched junction bases numbered 7, after V lost 2 bases and J lost 4 bases. The CDR3 covers 16 residues. The CDR3 here is CASSLIAGLSTGELFF. The CDR3 nucleotides are TGCGCCAGCAGCTTAATAGCGGGGTTATCCACCGGGGAGCTGTTTTTT.

This clonotype was picked up many times. The chain couples TRBV4-1 to TRBJ2-7; D is unclear. The CDR3 is made up of 14 amino acids. Germline V gene sequence: CDR1 MGHRA, CDR2 YSYEKL. Trimming shortened V by 1 base and J by 3 bases, and 10 bases separated the two germline ends. CDR3 in DNA: TGCGCCAGCAGCCAAGGACCGAGTTTCTACGAGCAGTACTTC. Translation: CASSQGPSFYEQYF.